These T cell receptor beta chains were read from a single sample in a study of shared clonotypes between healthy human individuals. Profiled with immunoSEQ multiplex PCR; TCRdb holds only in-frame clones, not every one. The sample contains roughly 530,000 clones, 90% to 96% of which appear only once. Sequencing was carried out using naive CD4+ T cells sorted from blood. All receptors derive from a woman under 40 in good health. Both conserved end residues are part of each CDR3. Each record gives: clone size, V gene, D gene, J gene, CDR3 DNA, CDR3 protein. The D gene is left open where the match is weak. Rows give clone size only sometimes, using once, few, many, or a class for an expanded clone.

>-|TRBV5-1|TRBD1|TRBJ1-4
TGCGCCAGCAGCTTGGGGGACAGTGGCCCAGGAAAACTGTTTTTT
CASSLGDSGPGKLFF
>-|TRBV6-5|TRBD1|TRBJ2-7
TGTGCCAGCAGTAAGGACAGGGAGAGCTCCTACGAGCAGTACTTC
CASSKDRESSYEQYF
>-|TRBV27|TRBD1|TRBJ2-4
TGTGCCAGCAGTTTATCGGGGACAGAACTCCCGCTAGCCAAAAACATTCAGTACTTC
CASSLSGTELPLAKNIQYF
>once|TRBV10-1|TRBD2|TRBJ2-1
TGCGCCAGCAGTGAGGATCTAGCGGGAGAGCAGTTCTTC
CASSEDLAGEQFF
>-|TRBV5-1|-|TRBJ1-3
TGCGCCAGCAGCTTGAACCCCACGGACTCCTCTGGAAACACCATATATTTT
CASSLNPTDSSGNTIYF
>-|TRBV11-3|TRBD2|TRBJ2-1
TGTGCCAGCAGCGACGGGACTAGCGGAAGCTCCTACAATGAGCAGTTCTTC
CASSDGTSGSSYNEQFF
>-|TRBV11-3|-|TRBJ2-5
TGTGCCAGCAGCTTAGGCGGGATGGGCGCGATCCGGGAGACCCAGTACTTC
CASSLGGMGAIRETQYF
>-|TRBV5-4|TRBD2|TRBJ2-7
TGTGCCAGCAGCAGGGGACTAGCGGGAGGGGTCTCCTACGAGCAGTACTTC
CASSRGLAGGVSYEQYF
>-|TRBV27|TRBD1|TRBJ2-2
TGTGCCAGCAGATCGGGACAGGCGTACACCGGGGAGCTGTTTTTT
CASRSGQAYTGELFF
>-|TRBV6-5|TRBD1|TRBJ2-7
TGTGCCAGCAGTACCGGGACAGCCTCCTACGAGCAGTACTTC
CASSTGTASYEQYF
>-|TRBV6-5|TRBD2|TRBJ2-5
TGTGCCAGCAGTTACGGGGGGGGGTTGAGAGAGACCCAGTACTTC
CASSYGGGLRETQYF
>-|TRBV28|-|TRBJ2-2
TGTGCCAGCAGTCCCCCCGCTGGGGGCGACGGGGAGCTGTTTTTT
CASSPPAGGDGELFF
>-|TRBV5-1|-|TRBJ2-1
TGCGCCAGCAGCTTGCGGAGGGATGTCTCTGGTGAGCAGTTCTTC
CASSLRRDVSGEQFF
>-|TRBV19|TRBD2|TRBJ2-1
TGTGCCAGTAGTATAGTAAAGACTAGCGGGTTTAATGAGCAGTTCTTC
CASSIVKTSGFNEQFF
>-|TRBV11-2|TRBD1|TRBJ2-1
TGTGCCAGCAGCACCCGGACAGGGGGCGAGGACGAGCAGTTCTTC
CASSTRTGGEDEQFF
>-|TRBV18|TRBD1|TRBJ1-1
TGTGCCAGCTCACCAAATAGTGATCCGGGACAGGGGTCGGAAGCTTTCTTT
CASSPNSDPGQGSEAFF
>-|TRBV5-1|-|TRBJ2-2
TGCGCCAGCAGGGAACCCCCGAACACCGGGGAGCTGTTTTTT
CASREPPNTGELFF
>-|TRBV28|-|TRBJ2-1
TGTGCCAGCAGTTTAGTGGCGGGACCCTACAATGAGCAGTTCTTC
CASSLVAGPYNEQFF